This T cell receptor (beta chain) was sequenced in a study of shared clonotypes between healthy human individuals (dated by TCRdb to the early 2020s). As for the study more broadly: Two women and a few men aged 18 to 49 years were included in the cohort. For each donor, three plates each were used for CD4 naive and CD4 memory, two plates were used for CD8 naive, and one plate was used for CD8 memory. To estimate repertoire size and how much clonotype sharing occurs between individuals, the study deeply sequenced the blood TCR repertoires of 5 or 6 healthy adults. Libraries were prepared and TCR repertoires were sequenced by different laboratories using diverse techniques, in order to increase sequencing depth and limit assay-specific biases. Between about 0.9 and 10 billion PBMCs per donor were obtained by leukapheresis. On the study overall, not on this receptor specifically: Sharing across a few donors was observed for about 4.8% of naive CD4, 3.5% of naive CD8, 2.3% of memory CD4, and about 0.4% of memory CD8 clonotypes. The small number of donors limited the genetic and exposure-history diversity represented. Naive subsets generally had larger estimated clonotype richness than memory subsets. Compared with non-shared clonotypes, the clonotypes found in all four sorted-subset donors had higher generation probabilities. Rarefaction of sorted-subset datasets indicated incomplete sequencing despite the large sequencing depth. Sampling was restricted to blood, and TCR repertoires in tissue are likely to differ from TCR repertoires in blood. Based on pairwise subsampling, the degree of clonotype sharing among donors was expected to be affected by sequencing depth.

Donors were healthy HIV-negative adults with no recently reported acute infections or vaccinations. Every donor was a Caucasian adult residing in Nashville, Tennessee, USA. CD4+ T cells were enriched by magnetic negative selection; naive cells were then positively selected on CD45RA, and the negative fraction formed the memory subset. Blood was obtained by leukapheresis, after which PBMCs were separated by Ficoll-Histopaque density gradient centrifugation and cryopreserved in liquid nitrogen vapor phase. Analytical flow cytometry was used to check the purity and quantity of each magnetically sorted T cell population. Genomic DNA was isolated from each sorted fraction and quantified by UV absorbance on a Nanodrop 2000c. In the case of this clone: There is no known antigen for this receptor. The record has no base qualities; no much larger clone is one base away.

Using the deep immunoSEQ assay, multiplex PCR amplified TCR CDR3 regions from genomic DNA. Extracted genomic DNA from each cell subset was spread evenly across all wells of several immunoSEQ 96-well plates, with each plate serving as a replicate. For sorted subsets, approximately 0.2 ug of genomic DNA, equivalent to 25,000 to 35,000 T cell genomes, went into each replicate PCR. Purified libraries were measured with a Qubit 3.0 fluorometer, size-checked on a Bioanalyzer 2100, and measured again with the KAPA Library Quantification kit. Each immunoSEQ 96-well plate was sequenced on its own single-read 150-cycle Illumina NextSeq 550 flow cell. The study's processing was this. Because only junctional sequences without quality scores were contained in the immunoSEQ output, filtering matching that applied to full-length reads could not be performed. Sequences were annotated with PyIR, a Python wrapper for IgBLAST v1.9, using IMGT germline references to assign V/J genes and CDR3. Reads with weak V/J assignments (E-value above 1e-6), missing CDR3, stop codons, out-of-frame junctions, or ambiguous translated residues were removed. V3J clonotypes were defined as sequences sharing the same inferred V gene, J gene, and CDR3 amino acid sequence. Percentage overlap between repertoires was computed as shared unique clonotypes divided by the size of the smaller repertoire. Richness of each repertoire was evaluated using RTK rarefaction, the Chao1 estimator, and Recon v2.1 estimates of unobserved clonotypes. Generation probabilities were computed with OLGA for all TCRbeta clonotypes obtained by the gDNA method from a handful of donors. TCRdb's version of the immuneACCESS table is confined to in-frame rearrangements and falls short of the full clone set. An unresolved V gene accounts for under half of the shortfall where checked; the remainder is of unknown origin. V, J and clone size are those of that table, while D and trimming were read from the DNA. The sample profile shows about 2,500,000 clones; approximately 92% of them were found once. The ten biggest clones cover 0.14% of the sample.

The CDR3, from cysteine to phenylalanine, totals 14 residues. Here the CDR3 DNA is all that survives: 42 bases in frame from base 1. This sequence originates from a man younger than 30 in good health. This chain joins TRBV12-2 to TRBJ2-7. TRBV12-2 represents a pseudogene. Sequenced input: naive CD4+ T cells sorted from blood. The sample's cell subset or site, from its label and the paper: CD45RA+ positively selected. The DNA sequence reads TGTGCAAGTCGCTTAGCGCTGGGTTCCTACGAGCAGTACTTC. Its translation is CASRLALGSYEQYF.